Below are 27 T cell receptor beta chains sequenced from a single sample in a study of post-analysis software for immune sequencing data. Overall study findings and caveats: The study found TRBV5-6, TRBV5-1 and TRBV20-1 among 5 or 6 TRBV segments more frequent in patients than controls.

Built from TCR beta cDNA, the libraries had unique molecular identifiers in them. TCRdb recomputed calls from the PCR reads with MiXCR, one row per CDR3 protein. The sample yields 430,000 or so distinct CDR3 sequences, approximately 37% seen once. The antigens for these receptors are not known. The source material was blood. The receptors were sampled from a girl aged 2-9 years with multiple sclerosis.

The chain employs TRBV15 and TRBJ1-5, with a tentative D call TRBD1 (6 bases). The CDR3 loop spans 16 amino acids. Germline lookup yields CDR1 LNHNV and CDR2 YYDKDF (reference sequence). Trimming cost V 2 bases and J 2 bases, with 13 bases left between them. DNA for the CDR3: TGTGCCACCAGCAGAACCACAGGGTTCGGCAATCAGCCCCAGCATTTT. Its translation is CATSRTTGFGNQPQHF.

This clonotype was recorded a few times. V and J are TRBV6-2 or TRBV6-3 and TRBJ2-7; perhaps TRBD2 as D (6 bases). Deletions cut 6 bases from V and 6 bases from J, with 15 bases between. The CDR3 runs 13 residues. Germline CDR1 and CDR2: MNHEY and SVGEGT. The CDR3 here is CASSVRRGLEQYF. The DNA for the CDR3 is TGTGCCAGCAGCGTTAGAAGGGGACTCGAGCAGTACTTC.

This sequence joins TRBV25-1 and TRBJ2-1; the D gene is possibly TRBD1 (5 bases). CDR1 and CDR2 (germline): MGHDK, SYGVNS. The CDR3 has 14 residues. The germline V and J ends were trimmed by 3 bases and 5 bases, with 11 bases remaining between them. Here the CDR3 DNA reads TGTGCCAGCAGTGAGCAACCCAGGGACAATGAGCAGTTCTTC. This gives the protein CASSEQPRDNEQFF.

This clonotype was seen a few times. The chain recombines TRBV3-1 with TRBJ2-6, with D tentatively TRBD1 (5 bases). Germline CDR1 LGHDT, CDR2 YNNKEL (reference sequence). The CDR3 consists of 18 residues. Trimming took off 2 bases at V and 0 bases at J, with 14 bases between the two ends. The CDR3 DNA is TGTGCCAGCAGCCAAAACGATCTTGGGGCCTCTGGGGCCAACGTCCTGACTTTC. This gives the protein CASSQNDLGASGANVLTF. The variable domain in full, completed from reference TRBV3-1 and TRBJ2-6, reads DTAVSQTPKYLVTQMGNDKSIKCEQNLGHDTMYWYKQDSKKFLKIMFSYNNKELIINETVPNRFSPKSPDKAHLNLHINSLELGDSAVYFCASSQNDLGASGANVLTFGAGSRLTVL.

This chain connects TRBV29-1 to TRBJ1-5; D unresolved. V lost 5 bases to trimming and J lost 5 bases, with 4 bases between them. Germline CDR1 is SQVTM and CDR2 is ANQGSEA. The CDR3 is 10 amino acids. CDR3 amino acids: CSVRYQPQHF. CDR3 bases: TGCAGCGTTCGGTATCAGCCCCAGCATTTT.

V is TRBV19 and J is TRBJ2-3; no firm D call. Germline lookup yields CDR1 LNHDA and CDR2 SQIVND (reference sequence). CDR3 length: 13 amino acids. V was clipped by 4 bases and J by 4 bases, with 9 bases between them. CDR3 sequence (DNA): TGTGCCAGTAGTACCTGGGTGGCAGATACGCAGTATTTT. Encoded protein: CASSTWVADTQYF.

This clonotype was picked up a small number of times. This chain joins TRBV7-8 and TRBJ2-4; D may be TRBD2 (5 bases). The J call is in doubt because the DNA end fits TRBJ2-7 better. Germline CDR1 SGHVS, CDR2 FQNEAQ. The CDR3 contains 15 residues. The CDR3 region has the DNA TGTGCCAGCAGCTTAGCCCCAACTAGATTCAACGAGCAGTACTTC. This codes for CASSLAPTRFNEQYF.

The sample holds a few counts of this clonotype. V gene TRBV28 combines with J gene TRBJ2-3; D not resolved. This CDR3 is built from 16 residues. Germline V lookup: CDR1 MDHEN, CDR2 SYDVKM. The V gene lost 3 bases and the J gene lost 0 bases, with 13 bases spanning the gap. DNA for the CDR3: TGTGCCAGCAGTTTCGGTTTTTACGGCAGCACAGATACGCAGTATTTT. This translates into CASSFGFYGSTDTQYF.

This clonotype was picked up a small number of times. The chain combines TRBV2 with TRBJ2-6, with TRBD1 identical over 8 bases. The CDR3 extends over 17 amino acids. Germline V gene lookup returns CDR1 SNHLY and CDR2 FYNNEI. Germline trimming cut 5 bases from V and 0 bases from J; bases unmatched to any gene: 6. CDR3 in DNA: TGTGCCAGCAGTAGAGGGACAGGCCTCTCTGGGGCCAACGTCCTGACTTTC. It specifies CASSRGTGLSGANVLTF.

The chain joins TRBV6-5 to TRBJ2-1; 11 nucleotides line up with TRBD2. Unmatched junction bases numbered 3, after V lost 2 bases and J lost 3 bases. The germline V gene has CDR1 MNHEY and CDR2 SVGAGI. The CDR3 consists of 16 residues. The CDR3 loop reads CASSYHSGGVYNEQFF. The CDR3 DNA reads as TGTGCCAGCAGTTACCATAGCGGGGGGGTCTACAATGAGCAGTTCTTC.

The rearrangement links TRBV6-4 to TRBJ2-1; D not certain. V lost 0 bases and J lost 6, with 12 bases in between. The CDR3 runs 15 residues. Per germline, CDR1 MRHNA and CDR2 SNTAGT. CDR3 in amino acids: CASSDSVRGLNEQFF. Here the CDR3 DNA reads TGTGCCAGCAGTGACTCTGTTCGTGGGCTCAATGAGCAGTTCTTC.

This sequence joins TRBV5-6 and TRBJ1-2; D not certain. V was clipped by 4 bases and J by 4 bases, with 14 bases between them. The CDR3 totals 14 residues. Germline-derived CDR1 and CDR2 are SGHDT and YYEEEE. DNA for the CDR3: TGTGCCAGCAGCGCCGCCGAGGGAGGCTATGGCTACACCTTC. It specifies CASSAAEGGYGYTF. Looking up the rest from reference TRBV5-6 and TRBJ1-2 gives the full variable domain: DAGVTQSPTHLIKTRGQQVTLRCSPKSGHDTVSWYQQALGQGPQFIFQYYEEEERQRGNFPDRFSGHQFPNYSSELNVNALLLGDSALYLCASSAAEGGYGYTFGSGTRLTVV.

V is TRBV7-6 and J is TRBJ2-1; 10 positions match TRBD2. The CDR3 sequence is 18 residues long. Germline trimming cut 0 bases from V and 3 bases from J; bases unmatched to any gene: 8. The V gene's germline CDR1 is SGHVS and CDR2 FNYEAQ. The CDR3 spells CASSLALAGVSGYNEQFF. CDR3 bases: TGTGCCAGCAGCTTAGCGCTAGCGGGAGTGTCGGGCTACAATGAGCAGTTCTTC.

The sample holds a few counts of this clonotype. This sequence joins TRBV5-1 and TRBJ2-6, with 10 bases aligning to TRBD2. Germline CDR1 SGHRS, CDR2 YFSETQ. Trimming cost V 0 bases and J 0 bases; bases outside gene matches: 3. The CDR3 is 18 residues long. The CDR3 DNA reads as TGCGCCAGCAGCTTGGAACTAGCGGGGTACTCTGGGGCCAACGTCCTGACTTTC. Protein product: CASSLELAGYSGANVLTF.

CDR3 sequence (DNA): TGTGCCAGCAGCCCACTGGGGACTAGCGAGTTCTTGGATACGCAGTATTTT. Protein product: CASSPLGTSEFLDTQYF. The chain carries TRBV7-2 and TRBJ2-3; TRBD2 matches 10 bases. From germline, CDR1 is SGHTA and CDR2 FQGNSA. The CDR3 spans 17 residues. V dropped 5 bases and J dropped 6; count of bases not matched to a gene: 14.

This clonotype was detected only a few times. The V gene is TRBV3-1, the J gene TRBJ2-5; D call uncertain. The last part of the DNA fits TRBJ2-7 better; the J call may be wrong. The CDR3 consists of 14 residues. From germline, CDR1 is LGHDT and CDR2 YNNKEL (reference sequence). The CDR3 reads CASSRPGHTYEQYF. In DNA form, the CDR3 reads TGTGCCAGCAGCCGGCCGGGCCATACCTACGAGCAGTACTTC.

This sequence joins TRBV5-1 and TRBJ2-3, with D tentatively TRBD1 (6 bases). CDR1 and CDR2 (germline): SGHRS, YFSETQ. V lost 4 bases and J 6 bases, leaving 18 bases between the germline ends. The CDR3 is made up of 15 amino acids. The CDR3 here is CASSALGWTEDTQYF. CDR3 coding DNA: TGCGCCAGCAGCGCCCTTGGGTGGACAGAGGATACGCAGTATTTT.

The V and J genes are TRBV20-1 and TRBJ2-4, with 8 bases that match TRBD1. The DNA end is a closer match to TRBJ2-7, so the J assignment may be wrong. The CDR3 contains 12 residues. The germline CDR1 and CDR2 sequences are DFQATT and SNEGSKA (reference sequence). CDR3 nucleotide sequence: TGCAGTGCTAGGCAGGGGGCAGGCGAGCAGTACTTC. Translating it yields CSARQGAGEQYF.

The chain employs TRBV6-6 and TRBJ2-1, with a possible D match to TRBD2 (5 bases). V was cut by 6 bases and J by 7 bases, with 22 bases left in between. The CDR3 has 16 amino acids. Germline CDR1 and CDR2: MNHNY and SVGAGI (reference sequence). CDR3 sequence (DNA): TGTGCCAGCAGCCACTTTGGGGATCTCACTAGGAATGAGCAGTTCTTC. Encoded protein: CASSHFGDLTRNEQFF.

The chain employs TRBV7-9 and TRBJ1-4; D is possibly TRBD1 (6 bases). Trimming removed 5 bases from V and 5 bases from J, with 12 bases in between. Germline CDR1 and CDR2: SEHNR and FQNEAQ (reference sequence). The CDR3 runs to 14 residues. The CDR3 sequence is CASSPITGNEKLFF. The CDR3 coding sequence is TGTGCCAGCAGCCCGATCACAGGGAATGAAAAACTGTTTTTT.

In this sample, this clonotype turned up a few times. This chain joins TRBV28 and TRBJ2-3; D unresolved. CDR3 length equals 14 residues. V lost 2 bases and J 2 bases, leaving 8 bases between the germline ends. Germline-derived CDR1 and CDR2 are MDHEN and SYDVKM. The CDR3 reads CASSLATFTDTQYF. For the CDR3, the DNA is TGTGCCAGCAGTTTAGCGACGTTCACAGATACGCAGTATTTT.

This clonotype was detected a few times. The chain recombines TRBV28 with TRBJ2-1; D may be TRBD1 (5 bases). Trimming took 0 bases from V and 4 from J, leaving 19 bases between them. The CDR3 is 18 amino acids. Germline lookup yields CDR1 MDHEN and CDR2 SYDVKM. The chain's CDR3 is CASSLWVQQVWFYNEQFF. The CDR3 coding sequence is TGTGCCAGCAGTTTATGGGTTCAACAGGTGTGGTTTTACAATGAGCAGTTCTTC.

The V gene is TRBV12-3 or TRBV12-4, the J gene TRBJ2-7; TRBD1 aligns across 9 bases. V lost 8 bases, J lost 3 bases, and 2 bases stayed unmatched. The CDR3 has 12 amino acids. The CDR3: CASRDRDYEQYF. The CDR3, as DNA: TGTGCCAGCCGGGACAGGGACTACGAGCAGTACTTC.

The chain combines TRBV5-1 with TRBJ2-5; no firm D call. CDR1 and CDR2 from the germline V gene are SGHRS and YFSETQ. This CDR3 contains 16 residues. V lost 4 bases and J lost 5, with 21 bases in between. The CDR3 DNA reads as TGCGCCAGCAGCCTCGTTATGACCAAAAAGACGGAGACCCAGTACTTC. Translated: CASSLVMTKKTETQYF.

The chain carries TRBV12-3 or TRBV12-4 and TRBJ2-7, with TRBD2 matching 8 bases. The CDR3 extends over 19 amino acids. The J segment lost 4 bases and the V segment lost 8 bases, leaving 25 bases of the junction unmatched. CDR3 in amino acids: CASGFAWGVSGSTDYEQYF. In DNA, the CDR3 is TGTGCCAGCGGGTTCGCGTGGGGGGTCAGCGGGAGCACAGATTACGAGCAGTACTTC.

Here the CDR3 DNA reads TGTGCCAGCAGCCCAGCCCCTGGCCCAGATACGCAGTATTTT. This gives the protein CASSPAPGPDTQYF. J is TRBJ2-3 and V is TRBV12-3 or TRBV12-4; D is unresolved. With 6 bases removed from V and 4 bases from J, the gap between germline ends came to 14 bases. This CDR3 is built from 14 residues.

The CDR3 loop reads CATSPSGDTYEQYF. In DNA form, the CDR3 reads TGTGCCACCAGCCCCAGCGGGGACACCTACGAGCAGTACTTC. The chain is built from TRBV15 and TRBJ2-4; possible D gene TRBD2, 7 bases. The J call is uncertain, as TRBJ2-7 better fits the DNA end. This CDR3 comprises 14 residues. Germline CDR1 LNHNV, CDR2 YYDKDF (reference sequence).